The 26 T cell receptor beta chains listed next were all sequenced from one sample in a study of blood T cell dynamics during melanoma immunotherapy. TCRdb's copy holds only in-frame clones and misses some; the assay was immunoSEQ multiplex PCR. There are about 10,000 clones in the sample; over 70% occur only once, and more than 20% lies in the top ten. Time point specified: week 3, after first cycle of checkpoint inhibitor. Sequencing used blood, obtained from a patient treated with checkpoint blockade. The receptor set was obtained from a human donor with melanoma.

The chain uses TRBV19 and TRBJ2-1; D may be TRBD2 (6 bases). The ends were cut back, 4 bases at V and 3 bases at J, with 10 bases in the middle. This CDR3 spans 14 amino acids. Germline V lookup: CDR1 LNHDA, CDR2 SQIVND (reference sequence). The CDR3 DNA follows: TGTGCCAGTAGTACCCGGGGGAACTACAATGAGCAGTTCTTC. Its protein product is CASSTRGNYNEQFF.

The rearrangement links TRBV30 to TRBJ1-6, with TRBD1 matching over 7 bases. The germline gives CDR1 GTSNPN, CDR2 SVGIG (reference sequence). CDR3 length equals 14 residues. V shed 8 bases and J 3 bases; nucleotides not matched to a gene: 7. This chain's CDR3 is CAARGGFYNSPLHF. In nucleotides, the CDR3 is TGTGCCGCAAGAGGGGGCTTCTATAATTCACCCCTCCACTTT.

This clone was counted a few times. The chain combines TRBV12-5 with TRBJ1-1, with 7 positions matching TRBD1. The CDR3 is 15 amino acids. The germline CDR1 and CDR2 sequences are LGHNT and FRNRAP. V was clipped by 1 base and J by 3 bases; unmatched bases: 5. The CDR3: CASGLGQGRDTEAFF. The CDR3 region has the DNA TGTGCTAGTGGTTTGGGACAGGGACGTGACACTGAAGCTTTCTTT.

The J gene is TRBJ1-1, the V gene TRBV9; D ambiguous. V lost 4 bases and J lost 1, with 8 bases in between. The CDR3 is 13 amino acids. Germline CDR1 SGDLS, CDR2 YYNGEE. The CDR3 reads CASSNWQNTEAFF. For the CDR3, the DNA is TGTGCCAGCAGCAACTGGCAGAACACTGAAGCTTTCTTT. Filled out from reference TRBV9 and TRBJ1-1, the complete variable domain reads DSGVTQTPKHLITATGQRVTLRCSPRSGDLSVYWYQQSLDQGLQFLIQYYNGEERAKGNILERFSAQQFPDLHSELNLSSLELGDSALYFCASSNWQNTEAFFGQGTRLTVV.

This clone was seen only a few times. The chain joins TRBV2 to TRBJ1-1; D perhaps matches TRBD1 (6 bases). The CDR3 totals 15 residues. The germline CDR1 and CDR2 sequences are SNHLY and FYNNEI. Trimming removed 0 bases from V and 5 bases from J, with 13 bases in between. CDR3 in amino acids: CASSEAAGAWTEAFF. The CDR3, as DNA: TGTGCCAGCAGTGAAGCGGCGGGGGCCTGGACTGAAGCTTTCTTT.

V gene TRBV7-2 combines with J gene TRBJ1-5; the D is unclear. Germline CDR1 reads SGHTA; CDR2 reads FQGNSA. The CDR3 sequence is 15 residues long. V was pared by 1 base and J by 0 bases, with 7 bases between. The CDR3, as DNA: TGTGCCAGCAGCTTAGAGGTTTATAGCAATCAGCCCCAGCATTTT. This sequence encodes CASSLEVYSNQPQHF.

CDR3 sequence: CATQGNDNTQYF. For the CDR3, the DNA is TGTGCCACCCAGGGGAATGACAATACGCAGTATTTT. The rearrangement joins TRBV10-3 to TRBJ2-3; D perhaps matches TRBD1 (6 bases). The CDR3 is 12 residues long. V lost 10 bases and J lost 7, with 15 bases in between. Germline values: CDR1 ENHRY, CDR2 SYGVKD.

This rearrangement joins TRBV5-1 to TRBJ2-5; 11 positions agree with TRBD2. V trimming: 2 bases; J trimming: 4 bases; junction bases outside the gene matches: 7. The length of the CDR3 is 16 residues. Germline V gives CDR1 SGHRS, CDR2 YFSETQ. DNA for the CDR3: TGCGCCAGCAGCTTAGGTAGCGGGGGGGCCATAGAGACCCAGTACTTC. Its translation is CASSLGSGGAIETQYF.

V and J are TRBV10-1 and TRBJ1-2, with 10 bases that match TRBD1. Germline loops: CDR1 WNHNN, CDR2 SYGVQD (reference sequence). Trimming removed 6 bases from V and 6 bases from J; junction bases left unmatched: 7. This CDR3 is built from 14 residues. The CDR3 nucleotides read TGCGCCAGCAGCCCGGGACAGGGGCTCCATGGCTACACCTTC. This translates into CASSPGQGLHGYTF.

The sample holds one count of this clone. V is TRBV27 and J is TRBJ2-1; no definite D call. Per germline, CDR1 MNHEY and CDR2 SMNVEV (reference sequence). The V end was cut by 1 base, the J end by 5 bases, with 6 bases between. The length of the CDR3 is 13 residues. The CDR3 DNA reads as TGTGCCAGCAGTTTATATCCTAACAATGAGCAGTTCTTC. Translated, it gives CASSLYPNNEQFF.

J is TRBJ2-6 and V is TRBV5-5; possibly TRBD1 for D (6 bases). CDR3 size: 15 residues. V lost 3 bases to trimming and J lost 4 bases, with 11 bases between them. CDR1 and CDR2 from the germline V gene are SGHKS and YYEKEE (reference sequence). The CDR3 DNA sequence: TGTGCCAGCAGCTCCAGGACAGCCGGGGCCAACGTCCTGACTTTC. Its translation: CASSSRTAGANVLTF.

CDR3 DNA sequence: TGTGCCAGCAGCAACCCCGGGACTAGTGGGTTTGGGCAGTATTTT. As protein: CASSNPGTSGFGQYF. The chain recombines TRBV6-6 with TRBJ2-3, with 8 bases aligning to TRBD2. Germline V gives CDR1 MNHNY, CDR2 SVGAGI (reference sequence). This CDR3 has 15 amino acids. V lost 6 bases, J lost 11 bases, and 16 bases stayed unmatched.

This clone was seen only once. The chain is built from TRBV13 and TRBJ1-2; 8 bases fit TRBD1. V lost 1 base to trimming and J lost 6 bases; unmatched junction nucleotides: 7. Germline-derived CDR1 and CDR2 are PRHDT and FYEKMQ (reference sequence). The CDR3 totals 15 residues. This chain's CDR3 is CASSLVIQGEDGYTF. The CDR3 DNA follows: TGTGCCAGCAGCTTAGTTATACAGGGGGAGGATGGCTACACCTTC.

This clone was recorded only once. Here the CDR3 DNA reads TGTGCCAGCAGCTTAACGGTAACCAATCAGCCCCAGCATTTT. Its protein is CASSLTVTNQPQHF. The chain has TRBV7-3 and TRBJ1-5; D is ambiguous. The CDR3 consists of 14 residues. Deletions cut 0 bases from V and 3 bases from J, with 6 bases between. From germline, CDR1 is SGHTA and CDR2 FQGTGA.

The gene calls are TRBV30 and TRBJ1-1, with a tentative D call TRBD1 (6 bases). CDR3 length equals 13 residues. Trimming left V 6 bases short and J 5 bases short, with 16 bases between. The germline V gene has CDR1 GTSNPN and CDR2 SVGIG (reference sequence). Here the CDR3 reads CACTQGKGTEAFF. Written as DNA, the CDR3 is TGTGCCTGCACTCAGGGGAAGGGGACTGAAGCTTTCTTT.

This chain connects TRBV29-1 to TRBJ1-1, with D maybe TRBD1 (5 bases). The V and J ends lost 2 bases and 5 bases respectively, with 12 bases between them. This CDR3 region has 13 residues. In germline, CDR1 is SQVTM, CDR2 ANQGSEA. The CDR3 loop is CSVELPGETEAFF. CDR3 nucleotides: TGCAGCGTTGAATTGCCGGGGGAGACTGAAGCTTTCTTT.

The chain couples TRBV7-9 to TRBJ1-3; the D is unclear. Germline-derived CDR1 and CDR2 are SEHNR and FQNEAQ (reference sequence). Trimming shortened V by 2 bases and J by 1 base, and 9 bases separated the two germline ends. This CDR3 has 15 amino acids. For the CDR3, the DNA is TGTGCCAGCAGCTTACAGAGGAGATCTGGAAACACCATATATTTT. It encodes CASSLQRRSGNTIYF.

CDR3 sequence reads: CASSLRGTGGYEQYV. DNA for the CDR3: TGTGCCAGCAGTTTACGGGGGACAGGGGGCTACGAGCAGTACGTC. The chain employs TRBV28 and TRBJ2-7; 11 nucleotides agree with TRBD1. CDR1 MDHEN and CDR2 SYDVKM come from the germline V gene. The CDR3 consists of 15 residues. The J segment lost 3 bases and the V segment lost 2 bases, leaving 3 bases of the junction unmatched.

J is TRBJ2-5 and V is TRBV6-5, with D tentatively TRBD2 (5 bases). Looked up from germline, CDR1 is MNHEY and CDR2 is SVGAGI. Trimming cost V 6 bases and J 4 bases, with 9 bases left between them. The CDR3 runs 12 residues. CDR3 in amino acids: CASRRTGETQYF. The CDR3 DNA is TGTGCCAGCAGACGGACTGGAGAGACCCAGTACTTC.

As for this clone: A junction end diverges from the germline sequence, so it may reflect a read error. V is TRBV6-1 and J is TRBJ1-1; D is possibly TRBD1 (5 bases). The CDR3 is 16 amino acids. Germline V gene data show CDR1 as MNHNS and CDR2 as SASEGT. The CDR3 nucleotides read TGTGCCATCAGTGAGTCGAACCTCAGGGTAAACACTGAAGCTTTCTTT. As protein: CAISESNLRVNTEAFF.

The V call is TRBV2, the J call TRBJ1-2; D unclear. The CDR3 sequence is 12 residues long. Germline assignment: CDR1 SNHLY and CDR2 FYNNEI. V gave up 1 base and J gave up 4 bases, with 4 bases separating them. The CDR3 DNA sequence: TGTGCCAGCAGTGAAGTCAGCTATGGCTACACCTTC. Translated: CASSEVSYGYTF.

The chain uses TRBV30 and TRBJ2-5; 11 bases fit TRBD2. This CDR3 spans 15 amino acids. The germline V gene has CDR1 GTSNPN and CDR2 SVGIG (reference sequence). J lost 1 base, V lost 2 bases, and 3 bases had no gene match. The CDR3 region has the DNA TGTGCCTGGAGTAGGACTAGCGGGCCCCAAGAGACCCAGTACTTC. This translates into CAWSRTSGPQETQYF. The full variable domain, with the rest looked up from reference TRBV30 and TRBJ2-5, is SQTIHQWPATLVQPVGSPLSLECTVEGTSNPNLYWYRQAAGRGLQLLFYSVGIGQISSEVPQNLSASRPQDRQFILSSKKLLLSDSGFYLCAWSRTSGPQETQYFGPGTRLLVL.

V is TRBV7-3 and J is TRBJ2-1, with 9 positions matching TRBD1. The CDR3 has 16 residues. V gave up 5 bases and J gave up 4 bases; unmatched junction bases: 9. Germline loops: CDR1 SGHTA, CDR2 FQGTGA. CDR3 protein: CASSPRGTGRYNEQFF. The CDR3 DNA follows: TGTGCCAGCAGCCCACGGGGGACAGGGAGGTACAATGAGCAGTTCTTC.

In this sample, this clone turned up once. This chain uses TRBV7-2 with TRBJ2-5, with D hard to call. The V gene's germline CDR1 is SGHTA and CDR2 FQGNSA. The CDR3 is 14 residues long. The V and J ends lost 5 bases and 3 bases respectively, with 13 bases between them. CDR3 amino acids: CASSENGPKETQYF. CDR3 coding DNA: TGTGCCAGCAGCGAAAACGGACCGAAAGAGACCCAGTACTTC.

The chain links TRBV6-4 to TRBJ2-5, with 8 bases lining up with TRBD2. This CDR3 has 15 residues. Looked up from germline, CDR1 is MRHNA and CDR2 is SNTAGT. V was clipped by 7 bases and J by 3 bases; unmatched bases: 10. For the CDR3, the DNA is TGTGCCAGCACCAGCACAGCGGGAGTTGAAGAGACCCAGTACTTC. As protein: CASTSTAGVEETQYF.

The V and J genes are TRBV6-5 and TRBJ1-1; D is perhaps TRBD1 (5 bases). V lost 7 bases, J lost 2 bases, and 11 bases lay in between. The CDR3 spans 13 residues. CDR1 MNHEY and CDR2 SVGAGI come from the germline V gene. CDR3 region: CASKVQGNTEAFF. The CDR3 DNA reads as TGTGCCAGCAAGGTGCAGGGTAACACTGAAGCTTTCTTT.